Sequencing of this T cell receptor beta chain was carried out in a study of blood T cell repertoires in COVID-19. At the level of the study: Sites in the United States, Italy and Spain provided acute and convalescent COVID-19 samples.

Here immunoSEQ multiplex PCR was the method, and the copy in TCRdb shows in-frame clones only, minus some. The repertoire holds about 490,000 clones, with 75% to 90% as singletons. Germline trimming cut 0 bases from V and 0 bases from J; bases unmatched to any gene: 13. This CDR3 contains 20 residues. The germline gives CDR1 SGDLS, CDR2 YYNGEE. This chain connects TRBV9 to TRBJ2-3, with TRBD1 identical over 10 bases. The TCR sequence derives from a human donor in a cohort sampled during active COVID-19. Sequenced material: peripheral blood. CDR3 nucleotide sequence: TGTGCCAGCAGCGTAGCATTGGGGACAGGGGTCCCAATTAGCACAGATACGCAGTATTTT. Protein sequence: CASSVALGTGVPISTDTQYF.